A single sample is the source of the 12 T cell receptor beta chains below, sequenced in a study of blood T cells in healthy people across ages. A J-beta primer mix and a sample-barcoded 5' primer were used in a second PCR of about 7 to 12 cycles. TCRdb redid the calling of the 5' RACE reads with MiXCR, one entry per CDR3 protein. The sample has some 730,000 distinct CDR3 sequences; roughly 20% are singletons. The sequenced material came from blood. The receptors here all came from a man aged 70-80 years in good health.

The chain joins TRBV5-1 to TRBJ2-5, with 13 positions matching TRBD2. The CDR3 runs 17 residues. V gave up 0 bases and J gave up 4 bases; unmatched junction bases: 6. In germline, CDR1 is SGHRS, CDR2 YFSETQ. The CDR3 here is CASSLAPTSGRAETQYF. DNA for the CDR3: TGCGCCAGCAGCTTGGCCCCCACTAGCGGGAGGGCAGAGACCCAGTACTTC.

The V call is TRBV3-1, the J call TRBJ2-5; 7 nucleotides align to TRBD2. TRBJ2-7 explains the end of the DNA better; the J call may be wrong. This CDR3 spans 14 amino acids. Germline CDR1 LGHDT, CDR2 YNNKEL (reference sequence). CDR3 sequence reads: CASSQRTSQDEQYF. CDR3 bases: TGTGCCAGCAGCCAGAGGACTAGTCAGGACGAGCAGTACTTC.

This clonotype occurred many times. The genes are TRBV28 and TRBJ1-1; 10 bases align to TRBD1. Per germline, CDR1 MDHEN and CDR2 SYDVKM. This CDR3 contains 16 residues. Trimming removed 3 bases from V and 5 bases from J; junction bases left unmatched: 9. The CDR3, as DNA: TGTGCCAGCAGTTTTCAGACAGGGGGCGCGAGGACTGAAGCTTTCTTT. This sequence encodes CASSFQTGGARTEAFF.

The CDR3 is CSLSREGSNTQYF. The CDR3 DNA reads TGCAGCCTAAGCAGGGAGGGCTCAAATACGCAGTATTTT. This chain uses TRBV29-1 with TRBJ2-3; TRBD2 agrees at 7 bases. The CDR3 has 13 amino acids. Germline lookup yields CDR1 SQVTM and CDR2 ANQGSEA. V was pared by 8 bases and J by 7 bases, with 12 bases of the junction left unmatched.

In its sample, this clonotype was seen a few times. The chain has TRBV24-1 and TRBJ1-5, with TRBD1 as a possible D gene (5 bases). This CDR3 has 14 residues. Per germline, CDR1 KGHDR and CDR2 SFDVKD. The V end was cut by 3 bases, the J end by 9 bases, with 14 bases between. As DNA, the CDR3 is TGTGCCACCAGTGATCCCGACAGCCCTTCGCCCCAGCATTTT. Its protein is CATSDPDSPSPQHF.

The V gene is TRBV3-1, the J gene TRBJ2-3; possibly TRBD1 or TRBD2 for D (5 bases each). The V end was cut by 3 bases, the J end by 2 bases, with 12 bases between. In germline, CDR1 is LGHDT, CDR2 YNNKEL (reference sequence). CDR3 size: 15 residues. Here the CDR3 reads CASSQGPGSTDTQYF. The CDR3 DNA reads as TGTGCCAGCAGCCAGGGACCGGGGTCCACAGATACGCAGTATTTT.

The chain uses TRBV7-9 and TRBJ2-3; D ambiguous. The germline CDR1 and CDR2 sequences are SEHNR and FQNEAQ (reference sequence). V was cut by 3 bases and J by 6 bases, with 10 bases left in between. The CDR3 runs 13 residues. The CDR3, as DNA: TGTGCCAGCAGCTTCGTCCCGGATGATACGCAGTATTTT. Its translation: CASSFVPDDTQYF.

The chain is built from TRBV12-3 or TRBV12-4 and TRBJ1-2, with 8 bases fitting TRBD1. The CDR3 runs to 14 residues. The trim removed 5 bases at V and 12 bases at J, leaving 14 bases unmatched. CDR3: CASSPRTGRDRNTF. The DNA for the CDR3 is TGTGCCAGCAGTCCTAGGACAGGGCGGGATCGCAACACCTTC.

The chain's CDR3 is CSASGGASYEQYF. CDR3 bases: TGCAGTGCTAGCGGGGGGGCCTCCTACGAGCAGTACTTC. The chain couples TRBV20-1 to TRBJ2-7, with 8 bases aligning to TRBD2. From germline, CDR1 is DFQATT and CDR2 SNEGSKA (reference sequence). Germline trimming cut 3 bases from V and 0 bases from J; bases unmatched to any gene: 1. The CDR3 runs 13 residues.

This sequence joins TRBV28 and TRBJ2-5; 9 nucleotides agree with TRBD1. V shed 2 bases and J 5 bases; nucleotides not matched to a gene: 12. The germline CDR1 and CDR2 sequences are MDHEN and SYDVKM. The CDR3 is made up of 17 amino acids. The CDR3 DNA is TGTGCCAGCAGTTTAAGCAGTCACAGGGGGCTGGCTGAGACCCAGTACTTC. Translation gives CASSLSSHRGLAETQYF.

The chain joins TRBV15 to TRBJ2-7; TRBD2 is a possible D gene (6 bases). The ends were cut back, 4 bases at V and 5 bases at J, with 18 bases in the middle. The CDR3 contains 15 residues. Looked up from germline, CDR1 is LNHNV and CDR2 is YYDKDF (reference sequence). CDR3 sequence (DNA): TGTGCCACCAGCAACCAAGTCGGGGGTCTCCACGAGCAGTACGTC. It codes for CATSNQVGGLHEQYV.

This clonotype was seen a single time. This CDR3 reads CASSLYSVVETQYF. In DNA, the CDR3 is TGTGCCAGCAGTTTATATAGCGTCGTAGAGACCCAGTACTTC. The V call is TRBV12-3 or TRBV12-4, the J call TRBJ2-5, with D perhaps TRBD2 (5 bases). The CDR3 extends over 14 amino acids. The V gene lost 2 bases and the J gene lost 4 bases, with 11 bases spanning the gap.